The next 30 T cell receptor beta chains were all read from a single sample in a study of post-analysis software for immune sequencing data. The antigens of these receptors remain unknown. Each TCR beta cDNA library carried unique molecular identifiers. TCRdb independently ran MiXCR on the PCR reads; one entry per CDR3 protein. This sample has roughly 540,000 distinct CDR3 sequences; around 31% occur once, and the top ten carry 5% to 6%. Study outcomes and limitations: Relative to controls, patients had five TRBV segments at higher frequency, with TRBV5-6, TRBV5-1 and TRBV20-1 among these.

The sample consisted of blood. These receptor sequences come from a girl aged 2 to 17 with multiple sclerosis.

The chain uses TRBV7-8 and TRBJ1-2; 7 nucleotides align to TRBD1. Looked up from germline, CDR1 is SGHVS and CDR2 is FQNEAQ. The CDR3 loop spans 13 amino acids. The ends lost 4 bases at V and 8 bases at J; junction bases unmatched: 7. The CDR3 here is CASSSTGDHGYTF. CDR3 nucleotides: TGTGCCAGCAGCTCTACAGGGGATCACGGCTACACCTTC.

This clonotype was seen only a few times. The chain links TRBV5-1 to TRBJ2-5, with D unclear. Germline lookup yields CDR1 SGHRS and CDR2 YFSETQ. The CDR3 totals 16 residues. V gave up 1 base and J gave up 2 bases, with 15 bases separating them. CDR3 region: CASSLQAGLIQETQYF. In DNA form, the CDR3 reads TGCGCCAGCAGCTTGCAGGCAGGCCTTATTCAAGAGACCCAGTACTTC. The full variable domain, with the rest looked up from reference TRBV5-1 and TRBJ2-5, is KAGVTQTPRYLIKTRGQQVTLSCSPISGHRSVSWYQQTPGQGLQFLFEYFSETQRNKGNFPGRFSGRQFSNSRSEMNVSTLELGDSALYLCASSLQAGLIQETQYFGPGTRLLVL.

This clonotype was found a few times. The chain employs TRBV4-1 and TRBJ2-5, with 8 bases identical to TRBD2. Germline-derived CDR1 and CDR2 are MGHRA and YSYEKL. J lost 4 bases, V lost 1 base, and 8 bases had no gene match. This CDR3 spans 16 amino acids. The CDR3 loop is CASSQVNRGGRETQYF. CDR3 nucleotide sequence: TGCGCCAGCAGCCAAGTTAATCGGGGGGGCCGAGAGACCCAGTACTTC.

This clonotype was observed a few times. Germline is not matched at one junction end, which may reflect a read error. CDR3 coding DNA: TGTGCCAGCAGCTTAGCCGCGCCGGGGGCGGTATGGACCAAAAACATTCGGTACTTC. Translated, it gives CASSLAAPGAVWTKNIRYF. This chain links TRBV7-9 with TRBJ2-4; D is perhaps TRBD1 or TRBD2 (6 bases each). CDR1 and CDR2 (germline): SEHNR, FQNEAQ (reference sequence). The CDR3 consists of 19 residues.

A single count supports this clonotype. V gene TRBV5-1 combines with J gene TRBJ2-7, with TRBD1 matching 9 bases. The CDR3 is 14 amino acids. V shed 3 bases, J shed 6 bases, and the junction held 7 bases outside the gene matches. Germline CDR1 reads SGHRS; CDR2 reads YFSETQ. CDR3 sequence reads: CASSWGTGSREQYF. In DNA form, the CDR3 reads TGCGCCAGCAGCTGGGGGACAGGGTCCCGCGAGCAGTACTTC.

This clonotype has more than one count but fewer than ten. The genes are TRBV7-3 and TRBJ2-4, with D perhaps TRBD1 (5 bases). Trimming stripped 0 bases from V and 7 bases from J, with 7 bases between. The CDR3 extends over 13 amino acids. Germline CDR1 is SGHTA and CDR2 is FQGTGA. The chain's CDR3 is CASSLTQANIQYF. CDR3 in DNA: TGTGCCAGCAGCTTAACACAGGCGAACATTCAGTACTTC.

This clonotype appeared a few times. CDR3 protein: CASRPGPQETQYF. The CDR3 DNA follows: TGTGCCAGCAGACCCGGACCTCAAGAGACCCAGTACTTC. The chain recombines TRBV28 with TRBJ2-5; D is ambiguous. Per germline, CDR1 MDHEN and CDR2 SYDVKM. CDR3 size: 13 residues. V gave up 6 bases and J gave up 2 bases, with 10 bases separating them.

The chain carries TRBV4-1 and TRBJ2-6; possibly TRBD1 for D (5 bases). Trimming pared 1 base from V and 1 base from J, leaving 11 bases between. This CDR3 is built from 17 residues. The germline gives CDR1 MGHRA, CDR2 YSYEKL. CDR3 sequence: CASSQGVAGSGANVLTF. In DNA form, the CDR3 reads TGCGCCAGCAGCCAAGGGGTTGCAGGGTCTGGGGCCAACGTCCTGACTTTC.

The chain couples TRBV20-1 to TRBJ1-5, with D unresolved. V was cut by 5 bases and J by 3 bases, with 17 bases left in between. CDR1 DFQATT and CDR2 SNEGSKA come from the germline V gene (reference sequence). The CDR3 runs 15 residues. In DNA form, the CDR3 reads TGCAGTGCTCCGGTTAATTGGCAGAACAATCAGCCCCAGCATTTT. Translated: CSAPVNWQNNQPQHF.

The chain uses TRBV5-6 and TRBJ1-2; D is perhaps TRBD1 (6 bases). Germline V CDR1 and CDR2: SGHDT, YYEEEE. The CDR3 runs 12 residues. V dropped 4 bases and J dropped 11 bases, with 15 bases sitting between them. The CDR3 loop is CASSGGTPVYTF. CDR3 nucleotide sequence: TGTGCCAGCAGCGGAGGGACACCAGTTTACACCTTC.

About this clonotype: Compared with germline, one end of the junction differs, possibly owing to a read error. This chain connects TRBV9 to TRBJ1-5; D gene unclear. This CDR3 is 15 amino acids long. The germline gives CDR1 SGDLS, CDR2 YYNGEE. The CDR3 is CASSVDGGSNQSQHF. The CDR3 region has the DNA TGTGCCAGCAGCGTAGACGGAGGTAGCAATCAGTCCCAGCATTTT.

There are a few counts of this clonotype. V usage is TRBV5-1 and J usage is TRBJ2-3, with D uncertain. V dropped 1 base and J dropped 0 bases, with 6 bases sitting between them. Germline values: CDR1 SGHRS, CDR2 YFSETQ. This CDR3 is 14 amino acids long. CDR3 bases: TGCGCCAGCAGCTTGACGGCCAGCACAGATACGCAGTATTTT. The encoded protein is CASSLTASTDTQYF.

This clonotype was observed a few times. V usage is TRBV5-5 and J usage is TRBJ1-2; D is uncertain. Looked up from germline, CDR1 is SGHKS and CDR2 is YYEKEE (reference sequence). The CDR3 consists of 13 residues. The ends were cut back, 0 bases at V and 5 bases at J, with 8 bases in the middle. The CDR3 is CASSLEQPYGYTF. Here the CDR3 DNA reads TGTGCCAGCAGCTTGGAACAGCCGTATGGCTACACCTTC. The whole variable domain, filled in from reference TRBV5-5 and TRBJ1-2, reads DAGVTQSPTHLIKTRGQQVTLRCSPISGHKSVSWYQQVLGQGPQFIFQYYEKEERGRGNFPDRFSARQFPNYSSELNVNALLLGDSALYLCASSLEQPYGYTFGSGTRLTVV.

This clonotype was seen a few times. CDR3 residues: CSATLGVQETQYF. CDR3 coding DNA: TGCAGTGCTACCCTGGGCGTACAAGAGACCCAGTACTTC. The chain has TRBV20-1 and TRBJ2-5; unclear D gene. CDR1 DFQATT and CDR2 SNEGSKA come from the germline V gene (reference sequence). This CDR3 contains 13 residues. V lost 4 bases, J lost 2 bases, and 11 bases lay in between.

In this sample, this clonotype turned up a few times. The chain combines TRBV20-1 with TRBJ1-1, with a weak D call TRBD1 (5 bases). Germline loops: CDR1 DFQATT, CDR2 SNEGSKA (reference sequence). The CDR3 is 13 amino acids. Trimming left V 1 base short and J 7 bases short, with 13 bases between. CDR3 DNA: TGCAGTGCTAGAGTGTACCCCGGGGGTGAAGCTTTCTTT. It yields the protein CSARVYPGGEAFF.

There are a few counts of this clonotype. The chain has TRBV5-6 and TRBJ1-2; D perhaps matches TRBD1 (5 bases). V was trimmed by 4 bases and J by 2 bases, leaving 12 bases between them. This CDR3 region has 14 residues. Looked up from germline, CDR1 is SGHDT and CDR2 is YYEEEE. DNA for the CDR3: TGTGCCAGCAGCCCTGGGACGCCGAACTATGGCTACACCTTC. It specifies CASSPGTPNYGYTF.

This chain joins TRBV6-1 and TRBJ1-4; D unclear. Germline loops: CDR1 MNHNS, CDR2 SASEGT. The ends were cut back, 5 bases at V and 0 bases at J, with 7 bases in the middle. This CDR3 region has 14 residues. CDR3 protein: CASSNNPTNEKLFF. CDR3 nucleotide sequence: TGTGCCAGCAGTAACAACCCAACTAATGAAAAACTGTTTTTT.

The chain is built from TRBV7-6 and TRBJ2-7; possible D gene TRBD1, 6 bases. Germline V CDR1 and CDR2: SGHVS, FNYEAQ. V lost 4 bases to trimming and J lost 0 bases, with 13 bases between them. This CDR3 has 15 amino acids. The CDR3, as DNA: TGTGCCAGCAGCTCACCACCGACAGGCTCCTACGAGCAGTACTTC. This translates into CASSSPPTGSYEQYF.

CDR3 region: CATSRDPYSDTQYF. In DNA, the CDR3 is TGTGCCACCAGCAGAGATCCCTATTCAGATACGCAGTATTTT. This chain links TRBV15 with TRBJ2-3, with unresolved D. With 0 bases removed from V and 4 bases from J, the gap between germline ends came to 8 bases. Germline CDR1 and CDR2: LNHNV and YYDKDF (reference sequence). The length of the CDR3 is 14 residues.

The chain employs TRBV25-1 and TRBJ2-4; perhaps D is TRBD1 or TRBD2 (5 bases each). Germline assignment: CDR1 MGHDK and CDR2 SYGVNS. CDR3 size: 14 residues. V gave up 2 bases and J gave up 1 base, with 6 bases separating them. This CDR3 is CASSEEGAKNIQYF. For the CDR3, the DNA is TGTGCCAGCAGTGAAGAGGGGGCCAAAAACATTCAGTACTTC.

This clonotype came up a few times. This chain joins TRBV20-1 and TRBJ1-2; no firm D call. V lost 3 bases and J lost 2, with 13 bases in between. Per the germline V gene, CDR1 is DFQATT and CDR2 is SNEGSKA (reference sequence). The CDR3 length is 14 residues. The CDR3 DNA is TGCAGTGCTAGGGAGGTCGGCTTAAACTATGGCTACACCTTC. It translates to CSAREVGLNYGYTF.

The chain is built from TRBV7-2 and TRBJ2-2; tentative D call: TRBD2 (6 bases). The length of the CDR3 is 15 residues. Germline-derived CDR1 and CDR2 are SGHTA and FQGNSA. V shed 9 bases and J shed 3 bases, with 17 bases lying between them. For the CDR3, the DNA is TGTGCCAGTGCGGGGTGGGGTCTCGACACCGGGGAGCTGTTTTTT. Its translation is CASAGWGLDTGELFF.

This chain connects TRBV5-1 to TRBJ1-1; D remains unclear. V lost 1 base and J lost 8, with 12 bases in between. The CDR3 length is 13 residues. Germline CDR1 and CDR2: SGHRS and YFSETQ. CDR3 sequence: CASSLTRTEEAFF. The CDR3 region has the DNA TGCGCCAGCAGCTTGACAAGGACCGAAGAAGCTTTCTTT.

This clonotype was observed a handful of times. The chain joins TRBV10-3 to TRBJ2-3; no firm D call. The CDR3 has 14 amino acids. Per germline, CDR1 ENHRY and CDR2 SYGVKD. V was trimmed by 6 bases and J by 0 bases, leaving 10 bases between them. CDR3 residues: CAISDPESTDTQYF. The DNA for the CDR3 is TGTGCCATCAGCGACCCTGAGAGCACAGATACGCAGTATTTT.

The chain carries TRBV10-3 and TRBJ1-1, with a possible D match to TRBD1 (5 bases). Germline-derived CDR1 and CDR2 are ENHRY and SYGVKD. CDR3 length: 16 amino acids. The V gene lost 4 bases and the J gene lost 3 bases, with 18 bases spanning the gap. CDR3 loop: CAISVGNFGGDTEAFF. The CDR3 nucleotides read TGTGCCATCAGTGTTGGTAATTTCGGGGGGGACACTGAAGCTTTCTTT.

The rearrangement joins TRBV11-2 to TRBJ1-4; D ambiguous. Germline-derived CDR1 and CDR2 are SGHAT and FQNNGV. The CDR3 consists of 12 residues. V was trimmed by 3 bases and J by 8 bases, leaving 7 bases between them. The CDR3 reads CASSFGREKLFF. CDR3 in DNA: TGTGCCAGCAGCTTTGGAAGGGAAAAACTGTTTTTT. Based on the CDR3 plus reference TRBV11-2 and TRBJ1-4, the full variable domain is EAGVAQSPRYKIIEKRQSVAFWCNPISGHATLYWYQQILGQGPKLLIQFQNNGVVDDSQLPKDRFSAERLKGVDSTLKIQPAKLEDSAVYLCASSFGREKLFFGSGTQLSVL.

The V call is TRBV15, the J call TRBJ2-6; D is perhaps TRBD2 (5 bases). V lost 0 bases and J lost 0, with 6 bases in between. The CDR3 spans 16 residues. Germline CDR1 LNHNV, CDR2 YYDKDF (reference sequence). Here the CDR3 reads CATSRDGSSGANVLTF. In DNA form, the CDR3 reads TGTGCCACCAGCAGAGATGGGAGCTCTGGGGCCAACGTCCTGACTTTC.

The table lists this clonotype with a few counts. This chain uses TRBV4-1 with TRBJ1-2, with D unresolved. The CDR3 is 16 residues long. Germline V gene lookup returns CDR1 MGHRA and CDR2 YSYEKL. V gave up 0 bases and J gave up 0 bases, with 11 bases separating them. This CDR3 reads CASSQDTGSSNYGYTF. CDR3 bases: TGCGCCAGCAGCCAAGATACCGGGTCCTCTAACTATGGCTACACCTTC.

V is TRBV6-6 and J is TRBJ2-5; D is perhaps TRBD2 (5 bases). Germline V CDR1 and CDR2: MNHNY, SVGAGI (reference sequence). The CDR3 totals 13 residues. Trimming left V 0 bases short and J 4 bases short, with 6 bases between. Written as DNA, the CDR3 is TGTGCCAGCAGTTACTCTCGGGGAGAGACCCAGTACTTC. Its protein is CASSYSRGETQYF.

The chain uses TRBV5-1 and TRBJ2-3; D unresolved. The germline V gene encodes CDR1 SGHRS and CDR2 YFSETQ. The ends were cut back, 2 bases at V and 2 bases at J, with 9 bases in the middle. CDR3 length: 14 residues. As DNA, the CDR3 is TGCGCCAGCAGCTTCGCCGACCTCACAGATACGCAGTATTTT. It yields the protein CASSFADLTDTQYF.